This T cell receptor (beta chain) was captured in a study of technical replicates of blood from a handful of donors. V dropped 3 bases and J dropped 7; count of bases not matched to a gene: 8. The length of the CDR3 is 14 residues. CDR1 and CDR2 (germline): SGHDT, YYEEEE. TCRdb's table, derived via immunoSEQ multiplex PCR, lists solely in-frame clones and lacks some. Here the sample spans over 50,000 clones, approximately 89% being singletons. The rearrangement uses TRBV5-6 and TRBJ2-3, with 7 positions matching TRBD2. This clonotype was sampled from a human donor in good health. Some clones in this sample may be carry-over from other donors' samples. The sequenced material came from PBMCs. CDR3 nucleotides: TGTGCCAGCAGCTCCGACGGGAGGTGGAATACGCAGTATTTT. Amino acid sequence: CASSSDGRWNTQYF. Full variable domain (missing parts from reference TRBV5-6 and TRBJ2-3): DAGVTQSPTHLIKTRGQQVTLRCSPKSGHDTVSWYQQALGQGPQFIFQYYEEEERQRGNFPDRFSGHQFPNYSSELNVNALLLGDSALYLCASSSDGRWNTQYFGPGTRLTVL.